What follows is one T cell receptor beta chain and its context. Its matching antigen is unknown. The source of the sample is a study of cytomegalovirus exposure and HLA in healthy donors. Findings and limits, study-wide: The listing of 150 to 200 TCR beta chains classed them as cytomegalovirus-associated.

The CDR3 spans 12 residues. Germline lookup yields CDR1 MNHNS and CDR2 SASEGT. V lost 3 bases and J lost 4, with 6 bases in between. Here immunoSEQ multiplex PCR was the method, and the copy in TCRdb shows in-frame clones only, minus some. The table includes 85,000 to 95,000 clones, approximately 96% detected once. The V and J genes are TRBV6-1 and TRBJ1-2; D is uncertain. The specimen was PBMCs. This sequence originates from a man aged 18 to 29 in good health and CMV-seronegative. The CDR3 nucleotides are TGTGCCAGCAGTGATAACAGCTATGGCTACACCTTC. Amino acid sequence: CASSDNSYGYTF.